This T cell receptor beta chain was profiled in a study of T cells in Graves' hyperthyroidism and ophthalmopathy. TCR beta CDR3 regions were amplified from RNA transcripts. HTBI primers drove first-round RT-PCR of the TCR CDR3. MiXCR, applied by TCRdb to the multiplex PCR reads, yields one record per CDR3 protein. The sample includes a few hundred thousand distinct CDR3 sequences, around 14% of them seen just once. This clonotype was seen ten or more times. CDR3 length equals 14 residues. The V gene's germline CDR1 is GTSNPN and CDR2 SVGIG (reference sequence). V lost 3 bases, J lost 0 bases, and 11 bases lay in between.

The sequenced material came from blood. This chain links TRBV30 with TRBJ1-1; tentative D call: TRBD1 (5 bases). This TCR was recovered from a woman aged 25 to 39 with Graves' hyperthyroidism. CDR3 region: CAWSAGLMNTEAFF. Here the CDR3 DNA reads TGTGCCTGGAGCGCGGGACTCATGAACACTGAAGCTTTCTTT.